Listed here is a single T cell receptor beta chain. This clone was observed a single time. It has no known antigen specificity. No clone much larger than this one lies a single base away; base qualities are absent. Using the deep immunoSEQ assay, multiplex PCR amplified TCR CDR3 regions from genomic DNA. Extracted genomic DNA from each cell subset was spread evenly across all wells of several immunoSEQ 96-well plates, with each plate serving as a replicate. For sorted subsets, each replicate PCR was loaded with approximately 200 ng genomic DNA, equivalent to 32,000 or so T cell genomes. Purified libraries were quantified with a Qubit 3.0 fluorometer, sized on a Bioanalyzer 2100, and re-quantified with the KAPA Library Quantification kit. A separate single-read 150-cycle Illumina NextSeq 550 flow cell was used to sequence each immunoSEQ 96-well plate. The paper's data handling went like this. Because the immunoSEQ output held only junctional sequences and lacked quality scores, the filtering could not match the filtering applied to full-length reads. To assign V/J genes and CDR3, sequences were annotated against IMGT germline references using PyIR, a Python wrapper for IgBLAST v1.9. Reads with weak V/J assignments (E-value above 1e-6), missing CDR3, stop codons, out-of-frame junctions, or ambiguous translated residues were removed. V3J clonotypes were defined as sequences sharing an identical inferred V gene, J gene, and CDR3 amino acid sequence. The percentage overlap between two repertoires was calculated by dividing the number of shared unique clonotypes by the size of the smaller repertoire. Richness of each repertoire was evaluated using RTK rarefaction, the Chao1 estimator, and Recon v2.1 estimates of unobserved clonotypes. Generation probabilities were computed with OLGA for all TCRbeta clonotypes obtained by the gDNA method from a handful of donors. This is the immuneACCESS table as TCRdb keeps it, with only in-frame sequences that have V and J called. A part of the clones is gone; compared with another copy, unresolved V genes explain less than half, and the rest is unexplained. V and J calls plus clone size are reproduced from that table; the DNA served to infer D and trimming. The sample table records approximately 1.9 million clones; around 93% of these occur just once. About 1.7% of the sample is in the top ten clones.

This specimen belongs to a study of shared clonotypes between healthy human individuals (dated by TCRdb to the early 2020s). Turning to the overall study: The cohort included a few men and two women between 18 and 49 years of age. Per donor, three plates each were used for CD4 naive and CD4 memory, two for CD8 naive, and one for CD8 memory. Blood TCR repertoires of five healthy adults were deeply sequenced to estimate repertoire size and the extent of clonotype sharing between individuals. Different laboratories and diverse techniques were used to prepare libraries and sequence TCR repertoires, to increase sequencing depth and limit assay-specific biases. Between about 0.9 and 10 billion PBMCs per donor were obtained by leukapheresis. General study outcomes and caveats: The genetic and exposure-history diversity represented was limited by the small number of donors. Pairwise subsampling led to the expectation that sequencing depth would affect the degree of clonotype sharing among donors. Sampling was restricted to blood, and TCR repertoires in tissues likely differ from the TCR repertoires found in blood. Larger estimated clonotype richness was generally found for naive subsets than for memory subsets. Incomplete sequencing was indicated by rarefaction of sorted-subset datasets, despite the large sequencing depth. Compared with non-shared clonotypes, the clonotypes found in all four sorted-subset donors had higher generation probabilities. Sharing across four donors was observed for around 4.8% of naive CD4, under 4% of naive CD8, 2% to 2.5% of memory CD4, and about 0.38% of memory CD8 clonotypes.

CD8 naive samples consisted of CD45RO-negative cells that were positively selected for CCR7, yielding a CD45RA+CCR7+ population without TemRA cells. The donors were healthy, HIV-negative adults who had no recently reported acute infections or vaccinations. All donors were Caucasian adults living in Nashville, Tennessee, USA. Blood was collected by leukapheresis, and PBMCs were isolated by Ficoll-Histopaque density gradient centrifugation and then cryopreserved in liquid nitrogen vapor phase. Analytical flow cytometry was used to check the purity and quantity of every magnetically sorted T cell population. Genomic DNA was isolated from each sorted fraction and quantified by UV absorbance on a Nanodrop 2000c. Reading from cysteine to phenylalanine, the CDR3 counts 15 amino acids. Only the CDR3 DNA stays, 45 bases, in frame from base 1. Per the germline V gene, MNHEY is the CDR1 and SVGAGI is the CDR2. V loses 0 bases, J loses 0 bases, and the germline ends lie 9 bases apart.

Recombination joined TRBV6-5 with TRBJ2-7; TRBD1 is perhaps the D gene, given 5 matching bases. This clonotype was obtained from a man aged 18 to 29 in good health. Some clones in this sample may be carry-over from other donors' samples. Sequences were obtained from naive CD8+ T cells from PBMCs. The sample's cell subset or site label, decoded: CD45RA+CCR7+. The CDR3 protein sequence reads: CASSYSPTASYEQYF. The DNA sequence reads TGTGCCAGCAGTTACTCGCCGACAGCCTCCTACGAGCAGTACTTC.